The 17 T cell receptor delta chains below come from one sample, sequenced in a study of gamma-delta chains in newborns, infants, children. TCRdb used CATT to re-call clones from the reads. The sample lists a few thousand delta-chain clones; roughly 2.6% were seen once. The sample comprised blood. The receptors derive from a child who was a newborn, infant or young child, either healthy, febrile or measles-vaccinated (not recorded which).

The table lists this clone with a few counts. This chain uses TRDV2 with TRDJ1; 11 nucleotides agree with TRDD3. The CDR3 contains 20 residues. With V trimmed by 0 bases and J by 0 bases, 14 bases remained unmatched. CDR1 GEAIGNYY and CDR2 EKD come from the germline V gene. CDR3 bases: TGTGCCTGTGACACCGTAATGCTGGGGGATACATCTCGTTACACCGATAAACTCATCTTT. Its translation: CACDTVMLGDTSRYTDKLIF.

By share, this clone counts as medium-sized (0.01 to 0.1%). This may come from a read error, since a much larger clone is one base off. The identical CDR3 is also encoded by other nucleotide sequences in the sample. This sequence joins TRDV2 and TRDJ1; TRDD3 aligns across 7 bases. Losses at the gene ends were 0 bases for V and 0 bases for J; bases not matched to a gene: 0. Looked up from germline, CDR1 is GEAIGNYY and CDR2 is EKD. CDR3 length: 14 amino acids. The CDR3 nucleotides are TGTGCCTGTGACACCTGGGGGAACACCGATAAACTCATCTTT. Its protein is CACDTWGNTDKLIF.

The sample holds a few counts of this clone. The germline gene is not matched at one end of the junction; a read error may be the cause. The V gene is TRDV2, the J gene TRDJ3; no clear D gene. This CDR3 spans 16 amino acids. Germline assignment: CDR1 GEAIGNYY and CDR2 EKD. As DNA, the CDR3 is TGTGCCCGTGACTCTGCAAGCTCCCGGGACACCCGACAGATGTTTTTC. It is translated as CARDSASSRDTRQMFF.

The genes are TRDV1 and TRDJ1; the D gene is possibly TRDD3 (7 bases). Germline lookup yields CDR1 TSWWSYY and CDR2 QGS. The CDR3 totals 20 residues. The V and J ends lost 5 bases and 2 bases respectively, with 30 bases between them. The CDR3 bases are TGTGCTCTTGGGAAGGGATCCTACTTGGGGATAGAGGGTGGAACCGATAAACTCATCTTT. It encodes CALGKGSYLGIEGGTDKLIF.

This clone occurred a few times. Other DNA variants within this sample encode the same CDR3. The J gene is TRDJ1, the V gene TRDV2, with 9 bases that match TRDD3. V shed 0 bases, J shed 5 bases, and the junction held 0 bases outside the gene matches. Per the germline V gene, CDR1 is GEAIGNYY and CDR2 is EKD. The CDR3 spans 13 residues. The CDR3 DNA is TGTGCCTGTGACACCTGGGGGATAGATAAACTCATCTTT. Its translation is CACDTWGIDKLIF.

As to this clone: A much larger clone is a single base away; this may be a read error. Additional DNA sequences in this sample encode the identical CDR3. This chain links TRDV2 with TRDJ3; 13 bases are shared with TRDD3. The CDR3 has 19 residues. Germline assignment: CDR1 GEAIGNYY and CDR2 EKD. CDR3 DNA: TGTGCCTGTGACATACTGGGGGATACGAGCTCCTGGGACACCCGACAGATGTTCTTC. This codes for CACDILGDTSSWDTRQMFF.

The J gene is TRDJ3, the V gene TRDV2; TRDD3 matches at 9 bases. V shed 1 base, J shed 2 bases, and the junction held 5 bases outside the gene matches. The length of the CDR3 is 18 residues. Germline loops: CDR1 GEAIGNYY, CDR2 EKD. The CDR3 spells CACDTLGDWAWDTRQMFF. CDR3 bases: TGTGCCTGTGACACGCTGGGGGATTGGGCCTGGGACACCCGACAGATGTTTTTC.

In this sample, this clone turned up a few times. A read error may account for a junction end that differs from germline. The same CDR3 is also encoded by other DNA sequences in this sample. This chain joins TRDV2 and TRDJ3; D uncertain. Looked up from germline, CDR1 is GEAIGNYY and CDR2 is EKD. The CDR3 totals 18 residues. DNA for the CDR3: TGCGCCTGTGACCCACTCCTCGAAAGCTCCTGGGACACCCGACAGATGTTTTTC. Its protein is CACDPLLESSWDTRQMFF.

The rearrangement joins TRDV2 to TRDJ1, with D tentatively TRDD3 (6 bases). CDR3 length equals 14 residues. Germline V CDR1 and CDR2: GEAIGNYY, EKD. Trimming pared 1 base from V and 3 bases from J, leaving 11 bases between. CDR3 coding DNA: TGTGCCTGTGACACAGGGGATTCCTCCGATAAACTCATCTTT. This codes for CACDTGDSSDKLIF.

As to this clone: This may arise from a read error, as a much more abundant clone is one base away. Other DNA sequences in the sample encode the same CDR3. The rearrangement links TRDV2 to TRDJ3, with TRDD3 identical over 9 bases. V shed 2 bases and J 2 bases; nucleotides not matched to a gene: 3. Germline CDR1 GEAIGNYY, CDR2 EKD. This CDR3 is 17 amino acids long. CDR3: CACDNTGGPWDTRQMFF. In DNA, the CDR3 is TGTGCCTGTGACAATACTGGGGGACCCTGGGACACCCGACAGATGTTTTTC.

This clone has more than one count but fewer than ten. This likely stems from a read error, as it lies one base from a far larger clone. The same CDR3 can be traced to other DNA sequences in this sample. The gene calls are TRDV2 and TRDJ1; 7 bases match TRDD3. This CDR3 is 13 amino acids long. Germline values: CDR1 GEAIGNYY, CDR2 EKD. The DNA of the CDR3 is TGTGCCTGTGACACCTGGGGGACCGATAAACTAATCTTT. Amino acids: CACDTWGTDKLIF.

By proportion, this clone is medium-sized. CDR3 in DNA: TGTGCCTGTGACACCGTTGGGGGATACGCCGATAAACTCATCTTT. Protein product: CACDTVGGYADKLIF. The chain recombines TRDV2 with TRDJ1; 11 nucleotides match TRDD3. The germline V gene encodes CDR1 GEAIGNYY and CDR2 EKD. The CDR3 is 15 amino acids. With 0 bases clipped from V and 3 bases from J, the junction kept 2 bases outside the gene matches.

The sample holds a few counts of this clone. The rearrangement links TRDV2 to TRDJ1; no firm D call. Germline V CDR1 and CDR2: GEAIGNYY, EKD. CDR3 length: 15 amino acids. Between the trimmed V and J ends, which lost 3 bases and 0 bases, there was a span of 13 bases. The CDR3 loop is CACDARSLYTDKLIF. CDR3 in DNA: TGTGCCTGTGACGCCAGGAGTCTGTACACCGATAAACTCATCTTT.

This clone came up a few times. The gene calls are TRDV2 and TRDJ1, with 7 bases matching TRDD3. The J segment lost 0 bases and the V segment lost 3 bases, leaving 6 bases of the junction unmatched. This CDR3 contains 15 residues. The germline V gene has CDR1 GEAIGNYY and CDR2 EKD. CDR3 nucleotide sequence: TGTGCCTGTGACTGGGGGAGCTCGTACACCGATAAACTCATCTTT. Translation gives CACDWGSSYTDKLIF.

This clone was detected a few times. The chain has TRDV2 and TRDJ1; 9 positions match TRDD3. The CDR3 contains 14 residues. The ends lost 0 bases at V and 4 bases at J; junction bases unmatched: 2. The germline CDR1 and CDR2 sequences are GEAIGNYY and EKD. CDR3 coding DNA: TGTGCCTGTGACACCTGGGGGATAAACGATAAACTCATCTTT. As protein: CACDTWGINDKLIF.

Remarks on this clone: The junction departs from the called germline gene at one end, perhaps through a read error. The chain is built from TRDV2 and TRDJ3; 11 bases fit TRDD3. CDR1 and CDR2 (germline): GEAIGNYY, EKD. CDR3 length: 16 amino acids. The CDR3 here is CAFDVLGDINTRQMFF. Here the CDR3 DNA reads TGTGCCTTTGACGTACTGGGGGATATCAACACCCGACAGATGTTTTTC.

The rearrangement links TRDV2 to TRDJ3; unclear D gene. The CDR3 length is 19 residues. Germline V lookup: CDR1 GEAIGNYY, CDR2 EKD. Deletions cut 3 bases from V and 0 bases from J, with 17 bases between. The CDR3 DNA follows: TGTGCCTGTGACCTTGTACTGTTGACTAGCTCCTGGGACACCCGACAGATGTTTTTC. It translates to CACDLVLLTSSWDTRQMFF.